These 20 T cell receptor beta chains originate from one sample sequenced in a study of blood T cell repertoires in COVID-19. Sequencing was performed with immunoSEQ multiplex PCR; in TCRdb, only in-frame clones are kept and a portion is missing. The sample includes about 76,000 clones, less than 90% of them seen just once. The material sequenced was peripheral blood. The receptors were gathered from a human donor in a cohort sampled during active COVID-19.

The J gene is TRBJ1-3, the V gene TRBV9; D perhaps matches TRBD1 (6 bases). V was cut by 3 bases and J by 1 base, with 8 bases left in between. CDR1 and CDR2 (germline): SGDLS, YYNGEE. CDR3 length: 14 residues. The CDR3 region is CASSDQGSGNTIYF. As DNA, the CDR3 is TGTGCCAGCAGCGACCAGGGGTCTGGAAACACCATATATTTT. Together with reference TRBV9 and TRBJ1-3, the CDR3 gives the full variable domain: DSGVTQTPKHLITATGQRVTLRCSPRSGDLSVYWYQQSLDQGLQFLIQYYNGEERAKGNILERFSAQQFPDLHSELNLSSLELGDSALYFCASSDQGSGNTIYFGEGSWLTVV.

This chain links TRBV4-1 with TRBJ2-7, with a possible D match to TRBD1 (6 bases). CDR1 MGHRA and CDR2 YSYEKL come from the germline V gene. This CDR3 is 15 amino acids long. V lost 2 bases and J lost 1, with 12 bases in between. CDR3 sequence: CASSQTLRGSYEQYF. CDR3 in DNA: TGCGCCAGCAGCCAAACGCTCAGGGGTTCCTACGAGCAGTACTTC.

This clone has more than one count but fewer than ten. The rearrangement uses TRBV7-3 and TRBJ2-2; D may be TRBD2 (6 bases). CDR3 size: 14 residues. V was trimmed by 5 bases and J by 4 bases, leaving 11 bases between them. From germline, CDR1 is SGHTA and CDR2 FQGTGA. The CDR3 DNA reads TGTGCCAGCAGCCCCGTGGGGGGCACCGGGGAGCTGTTTTTT. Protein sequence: CASSPVGGTGELFF. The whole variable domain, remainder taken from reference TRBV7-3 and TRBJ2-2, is GAGVSQTPSNKVTEKGKYVELRCDPISGHTALYWYRQSLGQGPEFLIYFQGTGAADDSGLPNDRFFAVRPEGSVSTLKIQRTERGDSAVYLCASSPVGGTGELFFGEGSRLTVL.

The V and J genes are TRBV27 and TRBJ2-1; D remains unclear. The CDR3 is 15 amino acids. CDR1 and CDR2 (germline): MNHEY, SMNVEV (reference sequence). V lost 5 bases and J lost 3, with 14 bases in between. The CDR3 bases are TGTGCCAGCAGTCCTACGTCCCCTAACTACAATGAGCAGTTCTTC. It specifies CASSPTSPNYNEQFF.

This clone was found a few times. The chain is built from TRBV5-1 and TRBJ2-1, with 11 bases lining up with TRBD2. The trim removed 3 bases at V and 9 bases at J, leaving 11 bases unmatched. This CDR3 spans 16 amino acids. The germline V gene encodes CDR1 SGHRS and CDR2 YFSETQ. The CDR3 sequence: CASSYVSGRGDGEQFF. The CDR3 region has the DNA TGCGCCAGCAGCTATGTTAGCGGGAGGGGGGATGGTGAGCAGTTCTTC.

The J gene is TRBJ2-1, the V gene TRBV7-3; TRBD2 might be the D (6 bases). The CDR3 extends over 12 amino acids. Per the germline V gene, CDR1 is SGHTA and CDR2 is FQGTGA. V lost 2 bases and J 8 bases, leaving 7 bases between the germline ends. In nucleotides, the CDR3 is TGTGCCAGCAGCTTAGGAGGGGATGAGCAGTTCTTC. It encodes CASSLGGDEQFF.

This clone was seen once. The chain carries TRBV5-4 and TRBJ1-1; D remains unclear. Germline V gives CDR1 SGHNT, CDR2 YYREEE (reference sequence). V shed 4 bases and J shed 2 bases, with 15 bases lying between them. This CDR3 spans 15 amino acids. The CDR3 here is CASSPKTGINTEAFF. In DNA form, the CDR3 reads TGTGCCAGCAGCCCTAAAACGGGGATCAACACTGAAGCTTTCTTT.

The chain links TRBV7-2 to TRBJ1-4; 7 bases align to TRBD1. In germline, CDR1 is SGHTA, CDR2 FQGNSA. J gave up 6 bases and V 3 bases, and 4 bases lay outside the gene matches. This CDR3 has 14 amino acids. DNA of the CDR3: TGTGCCAGCAGCTTTCGACAGGGATATGAAAAACTGTTTTTT. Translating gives CASSFRQGYEKLFF.

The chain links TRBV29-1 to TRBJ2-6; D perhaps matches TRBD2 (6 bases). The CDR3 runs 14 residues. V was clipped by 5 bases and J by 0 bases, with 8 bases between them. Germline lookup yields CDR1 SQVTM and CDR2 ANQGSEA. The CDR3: CSVYGGSGANVLTF. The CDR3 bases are TGCAGCGTTTACGGGGGCTCTGGGGCCAACGTCCTGACTTTC.

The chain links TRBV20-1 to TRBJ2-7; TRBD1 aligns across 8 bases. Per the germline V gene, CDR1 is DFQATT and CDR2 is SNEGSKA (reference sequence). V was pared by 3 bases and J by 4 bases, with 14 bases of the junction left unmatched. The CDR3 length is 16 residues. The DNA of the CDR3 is TGCAGTGCTAGTTTAGCCGTCGGGACAGGATTTTACGAGCAGTACTTC. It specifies CSASLAVGTGFYEQYF.

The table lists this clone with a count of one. CDR3: CASSTRTSARGEQFF. CDR3 nucleotide sequence: TGTGCCAGCAGCACCAGGACTAGCGCCCGAGGGGAGCAGTTCTTC. The rearrangement uses TRBV5-8 and TRBJ2-1; the match to TRBD2 covers 9 bases. The CDR3 loop spans 15 amino acids. Germline V gene sequence: CDR1 SGHTS, CDR2 YDEGEE. Germline trimming cut 4 bases from V and 10 bases from J; bases unmatched to any gene: 12.

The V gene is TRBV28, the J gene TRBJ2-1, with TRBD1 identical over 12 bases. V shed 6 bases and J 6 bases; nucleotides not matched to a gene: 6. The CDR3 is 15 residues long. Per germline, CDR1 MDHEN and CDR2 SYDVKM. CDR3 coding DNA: TGTGCCAGCAGGTCCGGGACAGGGGGCCCCAATGAGCAGTTCTTC. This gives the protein CASRSGTGGPNEQFF.

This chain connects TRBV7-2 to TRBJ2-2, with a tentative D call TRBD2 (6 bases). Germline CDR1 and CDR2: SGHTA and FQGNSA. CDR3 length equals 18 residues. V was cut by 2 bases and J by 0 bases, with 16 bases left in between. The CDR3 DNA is TGTGCCAGCAGCTTAAGTTGGGGGAGGCGAACGAACACCGGGGAGCTGTTTTTT. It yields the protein CASSLSWGRRTNTGELFF. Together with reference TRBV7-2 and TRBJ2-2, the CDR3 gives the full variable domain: GAGVSQSPSNKVTEKGKDVELRCDPISGHTALYWYRQSLGQGLEFLIYFQGNSAPDKSGLPSDRFSAERTGGSVSTLTIQRTQQEDSAVYLCASSLSWGRRTNTGELFFGEGSRLTVL.

In DNA, the CDR3 is TGTGCCAGCAGCTTAGACGCGGCTACTGAAGCTTTCTTT. Amino acids: CASSLDAATEAFF. V and J are TRBV7-2 and TRBJ1-1; D remains unclear. V lost 1 base and J lost 5, with 8 bases in between. The CDR3 has 13 residues. The germline CDR1 and CDR2 sequences are SGHTA and FQGNSA.

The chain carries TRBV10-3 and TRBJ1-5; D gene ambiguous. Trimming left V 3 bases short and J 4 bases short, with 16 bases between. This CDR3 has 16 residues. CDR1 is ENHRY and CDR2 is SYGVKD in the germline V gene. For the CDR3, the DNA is TGTGCCATCAGTGACGATCGAGGCAGCCGGAATCAGCCCCAGCATTTT. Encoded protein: CAISDDRGSRNQPQHF.

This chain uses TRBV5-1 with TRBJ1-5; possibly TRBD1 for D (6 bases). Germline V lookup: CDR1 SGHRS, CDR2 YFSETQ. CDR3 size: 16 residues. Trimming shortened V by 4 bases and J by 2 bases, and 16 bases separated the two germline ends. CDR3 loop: CASSPGGGAGNQPQHF. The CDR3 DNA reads TGCGCCAGCAGCCCGGGAGGGGGGGCGGGCAATCAGCCCCAGCATTTT.

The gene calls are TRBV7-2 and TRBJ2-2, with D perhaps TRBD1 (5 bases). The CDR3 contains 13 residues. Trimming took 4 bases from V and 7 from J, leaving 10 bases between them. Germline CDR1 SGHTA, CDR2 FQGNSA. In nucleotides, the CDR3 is TGTGCCAGCAGCTCAGGGATTATCGGGGAGCTGTTTTTT. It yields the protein CASSSGIIGELFF.

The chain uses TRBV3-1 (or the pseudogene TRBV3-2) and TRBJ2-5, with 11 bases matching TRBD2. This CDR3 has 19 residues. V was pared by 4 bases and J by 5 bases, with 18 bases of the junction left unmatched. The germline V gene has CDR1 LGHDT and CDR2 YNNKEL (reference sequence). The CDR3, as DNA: TGTGCCAGCAGCCCAACTAGCGGGAGAATTTTGGGCCGATGGGAGACCCAGTACTTC. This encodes CASSPTSGRILGRWETQYF.

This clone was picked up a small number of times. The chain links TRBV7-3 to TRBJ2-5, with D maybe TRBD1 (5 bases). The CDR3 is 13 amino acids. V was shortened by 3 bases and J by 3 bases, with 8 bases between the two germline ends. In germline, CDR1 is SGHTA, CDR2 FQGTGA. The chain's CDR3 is CASSFGREETQYF. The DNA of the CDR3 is TGTGCCAGCAGCTTCGGCAGGGAAGAGACCCAGTACTTC.

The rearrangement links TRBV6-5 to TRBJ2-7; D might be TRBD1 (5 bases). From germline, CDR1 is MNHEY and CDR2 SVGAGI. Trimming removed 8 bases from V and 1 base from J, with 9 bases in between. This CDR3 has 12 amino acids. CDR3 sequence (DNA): TGTGCCAGCGCTTCAGGGTCCTACGAGCAGTACTTC. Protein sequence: CASASGSYEQYF.